Shown below are 29 T cell receptor beta chains from a single sample sequenced in a study of cytomegalovirus exposure and HLA in healthy donors. Primers included in the PCR were 60 Vbeta and 13 Jbeta primers. Here immunoSEQ multiplex PCR was the method, and the copy in TCRdb shows in-frame clones only, minus some. The sample lists more than 150,000 clones; 75% to 80% were seen once. The sample comprised PBMCs. These receptors were collected from a woman in her 30s in good health and CMV-seropositive.

CDR3 sequence (DNA): TGTGCCAGCATGGGCGGGCTGACGAACACTGAAGCTTTCTTT. This codes for CASMGGLTNTEAFF. The chain employs TRBV27 and TRBJ1-1; D uncertain. Trimming removed 7 bases at V and 1 base at J, with 13 bases between. Germline lookup yields CDR1 MNHEY and CDR2 SMNVEV (reference sequence). CDR3 length equals 14 residues.

On this clone: Other nucleotide sequences from this sample produce the same CDR3. The chain uses TRBV6-5 and TRBJ2-3; D is perhaps TRBD1 (5 bases). With 4 bases removed from V and 1 base from J, the gap between germline ends came to 12 bases. CDR1 is MNHEY, CDR2 SVGAGI, per germline. The CDR3 spans 15 residues. CDR3 sequence (DNA): TGTGCCAGCAGTTTTCAGGACATGGGCACAGATACGCAGTATTTT. Translated, it gives CASSFQDMGTDTQYF.

The chain recombines TRBV10-3 with TRBJ1-2; 7 bases match TRBD1. Germline V lookup: CDR1 ENHRY, CDR2 SYGVKD. V was clipped by 4 bases and J by 8 bases; unmatched bases: 10. The CDR3 runs 14 residues. This chain's CDR3 is CAISGVNRGGGYTF. For the CDR3, the DNA is TGTGCCATCAGTGGGGTAAACAGGGGAGGCGGCTACACCTTC.

The chain employs TRBV11-2 and TRBJ1-2; D is perhaps TRBD1 (6 bases). Germline V lookup: CDR1 SGHAT, CDR2 FQNNGV. CDR3 size: 15 residues. Trimming removed 1 base at V and 5 bases at J, with 14 bases between. The DNA for the CDR3 is TGTGCCAGCAGCTTAGCGTCGACAGGTGATTATGGCTACACCTTC. Residues: CASSLASTGDYGYTF.

V and J are TRBV14 and TRBJ2-7; tentative D call: TRBD1 (6 bases). V dropped 4 bases and J dropped 3 bases, with 16 bases sitting between them. CDR3 length equals 15 residues. CDR1 is SGHDN, CDR2 FVKESK, per germline. The DNA of the CDR3 is TGTGCCAGCAGCCCGATGGACAGACGATACTACGAGCAGTACTTC. This encodes CASSPMDRRYYEQYF.

This clone has only one observation. V and J are TRBV27 and TRBJ2-5; no clear D gene. The CDR3 sequence is 12 residues long. Germline lookup yields CDR1 MNHEY and CDR2 SMNVEV (reference sequence). Trimming left V 2 bases short and J 5 bases short, with 6 bases between. The CDR3 bases are TGTGCCAGCAGTTTACTCGGGGAGACCCAGTACTTC. Protein: CASSLLGETQYF.

The chain uses TRBV6-6 and TRBJ1-3; D remains ambiguous. Germline CDR1 MNHNY, CDR2 SVGAGI (reference sequence). The CDR3 has 14 residues. The ends were cut back, 10 bases at V and 2 bases at J, with 15 bases in the middle. CDR3: CATAAGTTGNTIYF. CDR3 coding DNA: TGTGCCACCGCGGCGGGAACGACTGGAAACACCATATATTTT.

The J gene is TRBJ2-2, the V gene TRBV7-9; TRBD2 matches at 9 bases. Germline CDR1 SEHNR, CDR2 FQNEAQ (reference sequence). The CDR3 contains 15 residues. V lost 4 bases to trimming and J lost 4 bases; unmatched junction nucleotides: 4. As DNA, the CDR3 is TGTGCCAGCAGCTCTAGCGGGGAAACCACCGGGGAGCTGTTTTTT. Residues: CASSSSGETTGELFF.

The rearrangement uses TRBV5-1 and TRBJ2-1, with TRBD2 as a possible D gene (5 bases). The germline gives CDR1 SGHRS, CDR2 YFSETQ. There are 14 residues in the CDR3. Between the trimmed V and J ends, which lost 2 bases and 0 bases, there was a span of 6 bases. CDR3 DNA sequence: TGCGCCAGCAGCTTAACTAGCTCCTACAATGAGCAGTTCTTC. It specifies CASSLTSSYNEQFF.

This clone was found once. The chain joins TRBV18 to TRBJ2-7; 9 nucleotides match TRBD1. The germline V gene encodes CDR1 KGHSH and CDR2 LQKENI. CDR3 length: 16 amino acids. The V and J ends lost 6 bases and 6 bases, in that order; junction bases with no gene match: 15. CDR3 loop: CASSRSAGQGTAEQYF. The CDR3 region has the DNA TGTGCCAGCTCGAGGTCCGCGGGACAGGGTACGGCCGAGCAGTACTTC.

This clone was seen a single time. This chain joins TRBV6-6 and TRBJ2-1; TRBD2 matches 7 bases. Germline CDR1 is MNHNY and CDR2 is SVGAGI (reference sequence). The CDR3 spans 14 residues. V lost 6 bases, J lost 5 bases, and 7 bases stayed unmatched. CDR3 nucleotide sequence: TGTGCCAGCAGACCTACTAGCGAGCACAATGAGCAGTTCTTC. Translating it yields CASRPTSEHNEQFF.

The chain is built from TRBV28 and TRBJ2-2; D may be TRBD2 (5 bases). This CDR3 spans 14 amino acids. Trimming removed 5 bases from V and 2 bases from J, with 9 bases in between. Germline values: CDR1 MDHEN, CDR2 SYDVKM. DNA for the CDR3: TGTGCCAGCAGTCGGGGTAGAAACACCGGGGAGCTGTTTTTT. It translates to CASSRGRNTGELFF. The complete variable domain, with remaining parts taken from reference TRBV28 and TRBJ2-2, reads DVKVTQSSRYLVKRTGEKVFLECVQDMDHENMFWYRQDPGLGLRLIYFSYDVKMKEKGDIPEGYSVSREKKERFSLILESASTNQTSMYLCASSRGRNTGELFFGEGSRLTVL.

The chain couples TRBV7-9 to TRBJ2-7, with 7 bases fitting TRBD2. The germline V gene encodes CDR1 SEHNR and CDR2 FQNEAQ (reference sequence). Trimming at V came to 10 bases and at J to 0 bases, leaving 9 bases not matched to a gene. The CDR3 is 14 residues long. This chain's CDR3 is CAIGAGGGSYEQYF. CDR3 sequence (DNA): TGTGCCATCGGAGCTGGGGGGGGCTCCTACGAGCAGTACTTC.

The genes are TRBV6-5 and TRBJ2-3; 8 bases fit TRBD2. The CDR3 sequence is 15 residues long. The V gene end was trimmed by 6 bases and the J gene end by 0 bases; junction bases not matched to a gene: 5. Germline V gene sequence: CDR1 MNHEY, CDR2 SVGAGI. This chain's CDR3 is CASRSSGASTDTQYF. The CDR3 coding sequence is TGTGCCAGCAGGAGTAGCGGGGCGAGCACAGATACGCAGTATTTT.

The J gene is TRBJ2-7, the V gene TRBV7-9; the match to TRBD2 covers 7 bases. J gave up 2 bases and V 3 bases, and 10 bases lay outside the gene matches. Germline V gene lookup returns CDR1 SEHNR and CDR2 FQNEAQ (reference sequence). The CDR3 has 16 residues. DNA for the CDR3: TGTGCCAGCAGCTTTGTCTCGTTGGGGGGGACCTACGAGCAGTACTTC. It codes for CASSFVSLGGTYEQYF.

Written as DNA, the CDR3 is TGTGCCAGCAGCGTGGGGACTTGGTCCTACAATGAGCAGTTCTTC. It specifies CASSVGTWSYNEQFF. V and J are TRBV9 and TRBJ2-1; D is possibly TRBD2 (6 bases). V lost 2 bases and J 1 base, leaving 10 bases between the germline ends. The CDR3 is 15 residues long. The V gene's germline CDR1 is SGDLS and CDR2 YYNGEE.

This clone was found once. This chain uses TRBV6-5 with TRBJ2-2; 7 nucleotides line up with TRBD1. CDR3 length: 13 residues. Germline CDR1 MNHEY, CDR2 SVGAGI. The ends lost 6 bases at V and 3 bases at J; junction bases unmatched: 1. CDR3 region: CASRGTDTGELFF. CDR3 DNA sequence: TGTGCCAGCAGGGGGACAGACACCGGGGAGCTGTTTTTT.

The V and J genes are TRBV5-5 and TRBJ2-4; tentative D call: TRBD1 (8 bases). The CDR3 is 15 amino acids. Trimming left V 7 bases short and J 14 bases short, with 28 bases between. Germline loops: CDR1 SGHKS, CDR2 YYEKEE (reference sequence). The CDR3 protein is CASDSLGQGGNREYF. The DNA for the CDR3 is TGTGCCAGCGACAGCCTCGGACAGGGAGGGAATAGGGAGTACTTC.

The chain links TRBV7-9 to TRBJ1-4; D is unresolved. The length of the CDR3 is 15 residues. Per germline, CDR1 SEHNR and CDR2 FQNEAQ (reference sequence). V lost 4 bases, J lost 3 bases, and 12 bases lay in between. The chain's CDR3 is CASSSEGFANEKLFF. CDR3 nucleotides: TGTGCCAGCAGCTCCGAGGGTTTCGCTAATGAAAAACTGTTTTTT. The full variable domain, its missing parts supplied by reference TRBV7-9 and TRBJ1-4, is DTGVSQNPRHKITKRGQNVTFRCDPISEHNRLYWYRQTLGQGPEFLTYFQNEAQLEKSRLLSDRFSAERPKGSFSTLEIQRTEQGDSAMYLCASSSEGFANEKLFFGSGTQLSVL.

The table lists this clone with a count of one. At one boundary the junction diverges from the germline segment, which might be a read error. The rearrangement joins TRBV18 to TRBJ1-2; 9 bases match TRBD1. The CDR3 extends over 15 amino acids. Germline values: CDR1 KGHSH, CDR2 LQKENI. Written as DNA, the CDR3 is TGTGCCAGCTCTCCACTTGACAGGGGGACCTATGGCTACACCTTC. Its translation is CASSPLDRGTYGYTF.

This clone was counted a few times. The chain employs TRBV2 and TRBJ1-2, with 8 bases that match TRBD1. Germline lookup yields CDR1 SNHLY and CDR2 FYNNEI. The CDR3 consists of 16 residues. Trimming took 2 bases from V and 7 from J; bases not matched to a gene: 12. CDR3 in amino acids: CASSETRGQFPRGYTF. The CDR3 DNA follows: TGTGCCAGCAGTGAAACCAGGGGGCAGTTCCCGCGTGGCTACACCTTC.

The gene calls are TRBV10-3 and TRBJ1-1, with 7 bases fitting TRBD1. The CDR3 consists of 15 residues. Germline trimming cut 6 bases from V and 0 bases from J; bases unmatched to any gene: 7. In germline, CDR1 is ENHRY, CDR2 SYGVKD. The CDR3 loop is CAIRVRDSMNTEAFF. The CDR3, as DNA: TGTGCCATCAGAGTCCGGGACAGCATGAACACTGAAGCTTTCTTT.

The V and J genes are TRBV6-6 and TRBJ2-3; no clear D gene. Between the trimmed V and J ends, which lost 2 bases and 4 bases, there was a span of 10 bases. Germline CDR1 and CDR2: MNHNY and SVGAGI (reference sequence). The CDR3 has 14 amino acids. The CDR3 here is CASSYTSLADTQYF. Here the CDR3 DNA reads TGTGCCAGCAGTTACACTTCCTTAGCAGATACGCAGTATTTT.

The gene calls are TRBV5-4 and TRBJ2-1; no firm D call. The length of the CDR3 is 11 residues. V gave up 3 bases and J gave up 7 bases, with 5 bases separating them. CDR1 SGHNT and CDR2 YYREEE come from the germline V gene (reference sequence). The CDR3 region has the DNA TGTGCCAGCAGCTCCCTTAATGAGCAGTTCTTC. Its translation is CASSSLNEQFF.

The table lists this clone with a few counts. The chain uses TRBV27 and TRBJ1-5; TRBD1 is a possible D gene (5 bases). The CDR3 length is 14 residues. The V end lost 8 bases, the J end lost 5 bases, and 16 bases lay between the germline ends. Per germline, CDR1 MNHEY and CDR2 SMNVEV (reference sequence). The CDR3: CASSLGQGDQPQHF. As DNA, the CDR3 is TGTGCCAGCTCTTTGGGTCAGGGCGATCAGCCCCAGCATTTT.

This chain uses TRBV5-1 with TRBJ2-5; the match to TRBD1 covers 8 bases. This CDR3 has 15 residues. Trimming at V came to 0 bases and at J to 5 bases, leaving 6 bases not matched to a gene. Germline V gene sequence: CDR1 SGHRS, CDR2 YFSETQ. The CDR3 is CASSLVQGAGETQYF. In DNA form, the CDR3 reads TGCGCCAGCAGCTTGGTGCAGGGGGCTGGGGAGACCCAGTACTTC.

The chain is built from TRBV7-6 and TRBJ2-3; 10 nucleotides line up with TRBD2. Trimming at V came to 6 bases and at J to 3 bases, leaving 3 bases not matched to a gene. Germline CDR1 SGHVS, CDR2 FNYEAQ. The CDR3 length is 14 residues. Here the CDR3 reads CASSLAGATDTQYF. CDR3 coding DNA: TGTGCCAGCAGTCTAGCGGGAGCGACAGATACGCAGTATTTT.

The chain carries TRBV29-1 and TRBJ1-3; D remains unclear. The CDR3 covers 12 residues. V shed 0 bases and J shed 9 bases, with 9 bases lying between them. Germline V lookup: CDR1 SQVTM, CDR2 ANQGSEA. The CDR3 region has the DNA TGCAGCGTTGAAGATCCCGGTATCACCATATATTTT. Its translation is CSVEDPGITIYF.

This clone was detected only a few times. The rearrangement links TRBV5-1 to TRBJ1-4, with 10 bases aligning to TRBD1. V dropped 5 bases and J dropped 8; count of bases not matched to a gene: 6. The germline CDR1 and CDR2 sequences are SGHRS and YFSETQ. This CDR3 contains 14 residues. CDR3 amino acids: CASRETGGEEKLFF. In nucleotides, the CDR3 is TGCGCCAGCAGGGAGACAGGGGGCGAGGAAAAACTGTTTTTT. The variable domain in full, with the rest retrieved from reference TRBV5-1 and TRBJ1-4, is KAGVTQTPRYLIKTRGQQVTLSCSPISGHRSVSWYQQTPGQGLQFLFEYFSETQRNKGNFPGRFSGRQFSNSRSEMNVSTLELGDSALYLCASRETGGEEKLFFGSGTQLSVL.